This T cell receptor beta chain comes out of a study of beta chain features in type 1 diabetes. General study findings and limits: Type 1 diabetes patients had VDJ junctions that carried fewer insertions and more deletions. Patients with Type 1 diabetes showed moderately but significantly shorter TCRB CDR3s in all four CD4+ subsets.

CDR1 and CDR2 from the germline V gene are SGDLS and YYNGEE. The CDR3 runs 14 residues. V was cut by 0 bases and J by 2 bases, with 9 bases left in between. Sequencing targeted expressed TCRB transcripts, as all isolated RNA had been reverse transcribed. Profiled with immunoSEQ multiplex PCR; TCRdb holds only in-frame clones, not every one. In the table there are 300,000 to 350,000 clones, less than 20% of which are singletons. Details on this clone: As yet, its antigen is unknown.

Sequencing was carried out using naive CD4+ T cells from blood. The chain recombines TRBV9 with TRBJ2-7; D is ambiguous. The origin of this receptor is a woman aged 18-29 years in good health. CDR3 coding DNA: TGTGCCAGCAGCGTAGATTTAGGAGCCTACGAGCAGTACTTC. Protein sequence: CASSVDLGAYEQYF.